This T cell receptor (beta chain) came from a study of long-term antiretroviral therapy in people with HIV. Study-level background: The study's earliest collections predate the 2015 immediate-ART recommendation by about a decade.

About this clone: The antigen remains unidentified.

Study findings and constraints: Clonotypes expanded prior to ART showed repertoire dominance at all sampled time points.

The assay, immunoSEQ v3.0, was run at survey level. TCRdb's table, derived via immunoSEQ multiplex PCR, lists solely in-frame clones and lacks some. This sample yields more than 30,000 clones, of which about four fifths are seen a single time; 7.9% belongs to the top ten. The study drew at least one pre-ART and at least two post-ART PBMC samples from every donor. Per the germline V gene, CDR1 is SGHTS and CDR2 is YDEGEE. CDR3 size: 15 residues. The ends were cut back, 2 bases at V and 5 bases at J, with 15 bases in the middle. Source: unsorted PBMCs, taken 0.4 years before starting antiretroviral therapy. This TCR was sampled from a man aged 18 to 30 with HIV. The rearrangement links TRBV5-8 to TRBJ2-3; D perhaps matches TRBD1 (6 bases). The CDR3 loop reads CASSFAGQSGDTQYF. The CDR3 coding sequence is TGTGCCAGCAGCTTCGCCGGACAGTCGGGAGATACGCAGTATTTT.